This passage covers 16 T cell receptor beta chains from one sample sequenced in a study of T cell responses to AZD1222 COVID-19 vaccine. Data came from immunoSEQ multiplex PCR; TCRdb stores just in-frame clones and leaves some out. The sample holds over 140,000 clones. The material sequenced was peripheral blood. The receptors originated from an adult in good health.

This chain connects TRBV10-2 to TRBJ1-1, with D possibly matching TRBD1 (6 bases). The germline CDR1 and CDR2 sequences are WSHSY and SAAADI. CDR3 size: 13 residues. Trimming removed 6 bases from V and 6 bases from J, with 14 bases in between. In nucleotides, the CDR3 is TGCGCCAGCAGCACCGGGACAACCCCTGAAGCTTTCTTT. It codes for CASSTGTTPEAFF.

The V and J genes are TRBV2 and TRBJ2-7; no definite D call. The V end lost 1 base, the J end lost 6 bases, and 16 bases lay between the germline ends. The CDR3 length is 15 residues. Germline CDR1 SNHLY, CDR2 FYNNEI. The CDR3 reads CASSEGKPPLGEQYF. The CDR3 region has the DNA TGTGCCAGCAGTGAAGGTAAACCTCCCTTAGGCGAGCAGTACTTC.

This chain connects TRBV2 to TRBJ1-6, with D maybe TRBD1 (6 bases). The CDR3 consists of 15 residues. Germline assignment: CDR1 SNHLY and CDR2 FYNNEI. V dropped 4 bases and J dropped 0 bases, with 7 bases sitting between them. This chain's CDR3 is CASSAGHSYNSPLHF. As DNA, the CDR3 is TGTGCCAGCAGTGCGGGACACTCCTATAATTCACCCCTCCACTTT.

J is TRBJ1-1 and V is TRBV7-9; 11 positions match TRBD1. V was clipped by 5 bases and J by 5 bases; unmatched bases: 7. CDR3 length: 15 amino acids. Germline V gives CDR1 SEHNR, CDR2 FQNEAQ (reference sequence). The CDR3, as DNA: TGTGCCAGCAGCGTTGGACAGGGGGCTCGAACTGAAGCTTTCTTT. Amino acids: CASSVGQGARTEAFF.

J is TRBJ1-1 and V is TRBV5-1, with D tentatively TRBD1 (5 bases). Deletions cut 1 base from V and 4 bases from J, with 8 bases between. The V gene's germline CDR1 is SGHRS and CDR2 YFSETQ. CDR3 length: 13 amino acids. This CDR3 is CASSLQGGTEAFF. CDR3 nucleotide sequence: TGCGCCAGCAGCTTGCAGGGTGGCACTGAAGCTTTCTTT.

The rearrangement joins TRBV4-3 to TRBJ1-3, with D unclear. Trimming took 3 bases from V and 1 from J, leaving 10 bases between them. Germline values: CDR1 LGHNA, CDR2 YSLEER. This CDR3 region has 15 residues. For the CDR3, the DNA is TGCGCCAGCAGCCAGGACTTCAGATCTGGAAACACCATATATTTT. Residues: CASSQDFRSGNTIYF.

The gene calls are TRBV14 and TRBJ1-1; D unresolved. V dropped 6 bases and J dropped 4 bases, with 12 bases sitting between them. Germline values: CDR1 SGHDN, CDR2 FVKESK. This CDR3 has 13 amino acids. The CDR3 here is CASSRVRGTEAFF. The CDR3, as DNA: TGTGCCAGCAGTAGGGTGCGTGGCACTGAAGCTTTCTTT. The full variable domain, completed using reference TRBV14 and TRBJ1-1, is EAGVTQFPSHSVIEKGQTVTLRCDPISGHDNLYWYRRVMGKEIKFLLHFVKESKQDESGMPNNRFLAERTGGTYSTLKVQPAELEDSGVYFCASSRVRGTEAFFGQGTRLTVV.

The CDR3 bases are TGTGCCAGCAGCGTAGTGGAGTACGGAAACACCATATATTTT. Residues: CASSVVEYGNTIYF. The V gene is TRBV9, the J gene TRBJ1-3; D is unresolved. The V end was cut by 0 bases, the J end by 4 bases, with 8 bases between. Per the germline V gene, CDR1 is SGDLS and CDR2 is YYNGEE. The CDR3 is 14 amino acids.

The CDR3: CASSFAGTSPLHF. CDR3 DNA: TGTGCCAGCAGCTTCGCAGGGACTTCACCCCTCCACTTT. This rearrangement joins TRBV7-8 to TRBJ1-6; TRBD1 might be the D (5 bases). V was pared by 3 bases and J by 9 bases, with 9 bases between. This CDR3 comprises 13 residues. The germline V gene encodes CDR1 SGHVS and CDR2 FQNEAQ. Combining the CDR3 with reference TRBV7-8 and TRBJ1-6 gives the whole variable domain GAGVSQSPRYKVAKRGQDVALRCDPISGHVSLFWYQQALGQGPEFLTYFQNEAQLDKSGLPSDRFFAERPEGSVSTLKIQRTQQEDSAVYLCASSFAGTSPLHFGNGTRLTVT.

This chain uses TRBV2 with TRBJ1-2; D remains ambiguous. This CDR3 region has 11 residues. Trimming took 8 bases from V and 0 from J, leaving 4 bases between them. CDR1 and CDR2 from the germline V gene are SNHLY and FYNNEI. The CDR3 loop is CASEANYGYTF. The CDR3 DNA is TGTGCCAGCGAAGCTAACTATGGCTACACCTTC.

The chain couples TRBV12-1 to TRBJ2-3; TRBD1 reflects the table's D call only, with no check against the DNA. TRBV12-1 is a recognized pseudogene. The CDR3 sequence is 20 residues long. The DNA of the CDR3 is TGTGCCAGCAGCTTGACCAGGGGTCGGTCCCCGGGACGAAGCACAGATACGCAGTATTTT. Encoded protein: CASSLTRGRSPGRSTDTQYF.

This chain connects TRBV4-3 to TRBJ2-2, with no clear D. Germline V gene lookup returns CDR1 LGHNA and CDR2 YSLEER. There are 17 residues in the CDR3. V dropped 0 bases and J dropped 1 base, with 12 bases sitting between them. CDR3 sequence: CASSQDLVTWNTGELFF. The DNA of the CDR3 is TGCGCCAGCAGCCAAGACCTTGTAACTTGGAACACCGGGGAGCTGTTTTTT.

This CDR3 reads CASSLFFGRESNQPQHF. CDR3 in DNA: TGTGCCAGCAGTTTATTTTTTGGACGGGAAAGCAATCAGCCCCAGCATTTT. The chain couples TRBV27 to TRBJ1-5; D is unresolved. Per germline, CDR1 MNHEY and CDR2 SMNVEV (reference sequence). The CDR3 runs 17 residues. Trimming cost V 1 base and J 1 base, with 14 bases left between them.

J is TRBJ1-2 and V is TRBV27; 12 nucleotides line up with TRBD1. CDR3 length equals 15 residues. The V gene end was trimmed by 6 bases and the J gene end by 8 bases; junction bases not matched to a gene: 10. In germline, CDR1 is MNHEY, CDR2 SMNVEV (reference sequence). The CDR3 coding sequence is TGTGCCAGCAGCCGGGGGGGACAGGGGGCGTTGGGCTACACCTTC. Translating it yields CASSRGGQGALGYTF.

The CDR3 region is CASSRLANSYEQYF. The DNA for the CDR3 is TGTGCCAGCTCCCGACTAGCGAACTCCTACGAGCAGTACTTC. The gene calls are TRBV9 and TRBJ2-7; 8 bases align to TRBD2. The V and J ends lost 7 bases and 0 bases, in that order; junction bases with no gene match: 6. The germline CDR1 and CDR2 sequences are SGDLS and YYNGEE. This CDR3 has 14 residues.

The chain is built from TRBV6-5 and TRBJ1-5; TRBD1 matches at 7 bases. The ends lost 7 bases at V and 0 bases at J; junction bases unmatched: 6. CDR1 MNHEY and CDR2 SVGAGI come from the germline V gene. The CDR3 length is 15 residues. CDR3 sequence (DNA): TGTGCCAGCACCAAGACAGGGACTAGCAATCAGCCCCAGCATTTT. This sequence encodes CASTKTGTSNQPQHF.